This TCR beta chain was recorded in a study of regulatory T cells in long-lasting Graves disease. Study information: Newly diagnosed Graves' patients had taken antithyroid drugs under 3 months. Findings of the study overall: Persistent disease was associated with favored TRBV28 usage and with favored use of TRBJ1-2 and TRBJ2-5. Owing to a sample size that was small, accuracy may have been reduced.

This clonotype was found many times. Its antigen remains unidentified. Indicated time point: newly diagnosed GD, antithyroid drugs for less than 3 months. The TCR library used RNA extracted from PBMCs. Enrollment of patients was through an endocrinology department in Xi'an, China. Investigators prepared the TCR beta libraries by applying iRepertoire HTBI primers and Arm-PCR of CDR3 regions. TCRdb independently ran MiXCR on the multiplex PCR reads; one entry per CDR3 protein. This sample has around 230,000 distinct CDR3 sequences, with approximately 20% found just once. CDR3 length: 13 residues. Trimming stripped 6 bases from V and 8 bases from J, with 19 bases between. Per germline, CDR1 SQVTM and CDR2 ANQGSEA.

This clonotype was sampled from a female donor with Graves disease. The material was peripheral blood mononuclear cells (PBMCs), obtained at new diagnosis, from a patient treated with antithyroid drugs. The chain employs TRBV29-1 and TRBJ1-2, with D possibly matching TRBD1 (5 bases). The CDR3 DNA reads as TGCAGCGTCCTCGGGGGGGACGAGTGGGGCTACACCTTC. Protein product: CSVLGGDEWGYTF.